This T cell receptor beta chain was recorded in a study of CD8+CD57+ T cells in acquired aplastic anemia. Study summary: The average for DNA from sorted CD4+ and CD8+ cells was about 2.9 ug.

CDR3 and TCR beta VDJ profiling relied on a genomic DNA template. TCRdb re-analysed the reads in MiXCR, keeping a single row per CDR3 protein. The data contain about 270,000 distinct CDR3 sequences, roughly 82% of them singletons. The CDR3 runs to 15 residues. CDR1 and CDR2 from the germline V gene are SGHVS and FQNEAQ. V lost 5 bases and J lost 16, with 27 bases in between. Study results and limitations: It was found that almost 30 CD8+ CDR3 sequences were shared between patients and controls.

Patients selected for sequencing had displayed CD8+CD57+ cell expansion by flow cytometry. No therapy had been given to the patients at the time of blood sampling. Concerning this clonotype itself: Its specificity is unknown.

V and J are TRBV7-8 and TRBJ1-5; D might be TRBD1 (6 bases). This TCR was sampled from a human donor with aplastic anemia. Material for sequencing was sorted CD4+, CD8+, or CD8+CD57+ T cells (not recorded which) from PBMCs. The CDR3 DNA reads TGTGCCAGCAGCGCTGTAGAGGGGGGCAATCAGCAGTACCATTTT. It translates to CASSAVEGGNQQYHF.